This T cell receptor (beta chain) is from a study of shared clonotypes between healthy human individuals. Several immunoSEQ plates held equal portions of the genomic DNA taken from each subset. Sorted-subset replicate PCR reactions contained approximately 190 ng DNA, corresponding to approximately 30,000 T cell genomes. Libraries were prepared by immunoSEQ multiplex PCR; TCRdb keeps only in-frame clonotypes and omits some of them. Among about 1,500,000 clones listed, around 97% were seen once. CD4+ cell separation produced CD45RA+ naive and CD45RA-negative memory subsets. The germline V gene encodes CDR1 SGHNT and CDR2 YYREEE (reference sequence). The CDR3 loop spans 19 amino acids. V lost 3 bases to trimming and J lost 0 bases; unmatched junction nucleotides: 7.

This receptor was taken from a man aged 25-45 years in good health. Sequenced sample: naive CD4+ T cells sorted from blood. The subset was: CD45RA+ positively selected. The V and J genes are TRBV5-4 and TRBJ2-1; 15 nucleotides agree with TRBD2. CDR3 in DNA: TGTGCCAGCAGCTCACCGGGACTAGCGGGAGGAAGCTCCTACAATGAGCAGTTCTTC. Its protein product is CASSSPGLAGGSSYNEQFF.